A selection of T cell receptor beta chains follows, all from one sample in a study of blood T cell repertoires in COVID-19. Sequencing used immunoSEQ multiplex PCR; TCRdb keeps in-frame clones, though not all of them. The data contain approximately 180,000 clones, around 85% of them seen just once; the ten biggest clones take up 15% to 20%. Sequencing was done on a sample of peripheral blood. The receptors come from a person aged 70 to 85 with COVID-19, enrolled during active disease. The CDR3 runs from the conserved cysteine through the conserved F or W. D genes are given only for firm matches. Clone size, where shown, is once, few, many, or a class for clones that have expanded.

V gene: TRBV12-2
clone size: .
D gene: .
J gene: TRBJ1-5
CDR3 protein: CASRSHRGHSNQPQHF
CDR3 DNA: TGTGCAAGTCGCTCCCATCGGGGACATAGCAATCAGCCCCAGCATTTT

V gene: TRBV24-1
clone size: once
D gene: .
J gene: TRBJ2-3
CDR3 protein: CATSDPGTEGGIYTQYF
CDR3 DNA: TGTGCCACCAGTGATCCCGGGACAGAAGGGGGGATCTATACGCAGTATTTT

V gene: TRBV12-5
clone size: once
D gene: .
J gene: TRBJ2-3
CDR3 protein: CASGASGAGDTQYF
CDR3 DNA: TGTGCTAGTGGTGCCTCGGGAGCTGGAGATACGCAGTATTTT

V gene: TRBV7-2
clone size: .
D gene: .
J gene: TRBJ2-6
CDR3 protein: CASSLEAAGASGANVLTF
CDR3 DNA: TGTGCCAGCAGCTTAGAAGCTGCAGGGGCGAGTGGGGCCAACGTCCTGACTTTC

V gene: TRBV18
clone size: .
D gene: TRBD1
J gene: TRBJ1-6
CDR3 protein: CASSPGTANNSPLHF
CDR3 DNA: TGTGCCAGCTCGCCCGGGACAGCAAATAATTCACCCCTCCACTTT

V gene: TRBV7-2
clone size: .
D gene: TRBD1
J gene: TRBJ1-2
CDR3 protein: CASSARTGGYTF
CDR3 DNA: TGTGCCAGCAGCGCCCGGACAGGGGGCTACACCTTC

V gene: TRBV4-3
clone size: .
D gene: .
J gene: TRBJ1-2
CDR3 protein: CASSQDVRSNYGYTF
CDR3 DNA: TGCGCCAGCAGCCAAGATGTCAGGTCTAACTATGGCTACACCTTC

V gene: TRBV6-1
clone size: .
D gene: .
J gene: TRBJ2-7
CDR3 protein: CASSEVQYEQYF
CDR3 DNA: TGTGCCAGCAGTGAAGTTCAATACGAGCAGTACTTC

V gene: TRBV19
clone size: .
D gene: TRBD1
J gene: TRBJ1-3
CDR3 protein: CASSTRQGSSGNTIYF
CDR3 DNA: TGTGCCAGTAGTACCCGACAGGGATCCTCTGGAAACACCATATATTTT

V gene: TRBV9
clone size: .
D gene: TRBD2
J gene: TRBJ2-2
CDR3 protein: CASSPRTSGNTGELFF
CDR3 DNA: TGTGCCAGCAGCCCCCGGACTAGCGGAAACACCGGGGAGCTGTTTTTT

V gene: TRBV6-5
clone size: once
D gene: TRBD2
J gene: TRBJ2-3
CDR3 protein: CASWREGFTDTQYF
CDR3 DNA: TGTGCCAGCTGGCGGGAGGGTTTCACAGATACGCAGTATTTT

V gene: TRBV29-1
clone size: .
D gene: .
J gene: TRBJ1-2
CDR3 protein: CSVALGTLAGGYTF
CDR3 DNA: TGCAGCGTTGCCCTAGGGACTCTGGCCGGGGGCTACACCTTC

V gene: TRBV6-6
clone size: .
D gene: TRBD1
J gene: TRBJ2-2
CDR3 protein: CASKGQGNTGELFF
CDR3 DNA: TGTGCCAGCAAGGGACAGGGGAACACCGGGGAGCTGTTTTTT

V gene: TRBV28
clone size: .
D gene: .
J gene: TRBJ1-2
CDR3 protein: CASSFRVHGGGYTF
CDR3 DNA: TGTGCCAGCAGTTTCAGAGTGCATGGCGGGGGCTACACCTTC

V gene: TRBV6-2/TRBV6-3
clone size: once
D gene: .
J gene: TRBJ2-1
CDR3 protein: CASSTGPSVPNEQFF
CDR3 DNA: TGTGCCAGCAGTACTGGCCCTAGCGTGCCCAATGAGCAGTTCTTC

V gene: TRBV30
clone size: .
D gene: TRBD1
J gene: TRBJ1-4
CDR3 protein: CAWNAGTGGVANEKLFF
CDR3 DNA: TGTGCCTGGAACGCCGGGACAGGGGGTGTTGCTAATGAAAAACTGTTTTTT

V gene: TRBV6-2/TRBV6-3
clone size: .
D gene: .
J gene: TRBJ2-1
CDR3 protein: CASSYWAKGENEQFF
CDR3 DNA: TGTGCCAGCAGTTACTGGGCGAAGGGAGAGAATGAGCAGTTCTTC

V gene: TRBV2
clone size: .
D gene: TRBD2
J gene: TRBJ2-1
CDR3 protein: CASRRTSGIINEQFF
CDR3 DNA: TGTGCCAGCAGGAGGACTAGCGGGATAATCAATGAGCAGTTCTTC

V gene: TRBV9
clone size: .
D gene: .
J gene: TRBJ2-3
CDR3 protein: CASSEPLPSTDTQYF
CDR3 DNA: TGTGCCAGCAGCGAACCACTGCCCAGCACAGATACGCAGTATTTT

V gene: TRBV2
clone size: .
D gene: TRBD2
J gene: TRBJ2-1
CDR3 protein: CASSTGTSGSRGSNEQFF
CDR3 DNA: TGTGCCAGCAGTACAGGGACTAGCGGGAGTAGAGGGTCCAATGAGCAGTTCTTC

V gene: TRBV5-1
clone size: .
D gene: TRBD2
J gene: TRBJ2-5
CDR3 protein: CASSSRTSGGALRETQYF
CDR3 DNA: TGCGCCAGCAGCTCCAGGACTAGCGGGGGGGCCCTTCGGGAGACCCAGTACTTC

V gene: TRBV9
clone size: .
D gene: .
J gene: TRBJ2-3
CDR3 protein: CASSVDPRDKTSTDTQYF
CDR3 DNA: TGTGCCAGCAGCGTAGACCCCCGGGACAAAACTAGCACAGATACGCAGTATTTT

V gene: TRBV28
clone size: .
D gene: .
J gene: TRBJ2-7
CDR3 protein: CASSLLGTGSYEQYF
CDR3 DNA: TGTGCCAGCAGTTTATTAGGAACAGGCTCCTACGAGCAGTACTTC

V gene: TRBV12-3/TRBV12-4
clone size: .
D gene: .
J gene: TRBJ1-4
CDR3 protein: CASSGSGGKLFF
CDR3 DNA: TGTGCCAGCAGTGGCTCCGGAGGCAAACTGTTTTTT

V gene: TRBV5-1
clone size: .
D gene: .
J gene: TRBJ1-2
CDR3 protein: CASSWRQEPLNYGYTF
CDR3 DNA: TGCGCCAGCAGCTGGCGACAGGAACCGTTGAACTATGGCTACACCTTC

V gene: TRBV5-1
clone size: .
D gene: .
J gene: TRBJ2-7
CDR3 protein: CASSYTQGYSYEQYF
CDR3 DNA: TGCGCCAGCAGCTACACACAGGGTTACTCCTACGAGCAGTACTTC

V gene: TRBV2
clone size: once
D gene: .
J gene: TRBJ1-6
CDR3 protein: CASSLDSFNSPLHF
CDR3 DNA: TGTGCCAGCAGCCTAGACAGTTTTAATTCACCCCTCCACTTT

V gene: TRBV5-5
clone size: .
D gene: .
J gene: TRBJ1-1
CDR3 protein: CASSGRGALSPEAFF
CDR3 DNA: TGTGCCAGCAGCGGGCGGGGGGCACTTTCCCCTGAAGCTTTCTTT

V gene: TRBV18
clone size: .
D gene: .
J gene: TRBJ1-2
CDR3 protein: CASSPSEAGPFYGYTF
CDR3 DNA: TGTGCCAGCTCACCGTCGGAGGCCGGGCCCTTCTATGGCTACACCTTC

V gene: TRBV28
clone size: .
D gene: .
J gene: TRBJ1-2
CDR3 protein: CASSSVDRTSNYGYTF
CDR3 DNA: TGTGCCAGCAGTTCGGTAGACAGGACGTCTAACTATGGCTACACCTTC

V gene: TRBV7-9
clone size: .
D gene: .
J gene: TRBJ2-3
CDR3 protein: CASSLVGTVGDTQYF
CDR3 DNA: TGTGCCAGCAGCTTAGTAGGTACAGTGGGAGATACGCAGTATTTT

V gene: TRBV7-2
clone size: .
D gene: TRBD1
J gene: TRBJ1-3
CDR3 protein: CASTPTGASGNTIYF
CDR3 DNA: TGTGCCAGCACCCCTACAGGGGCCTCTGGAAACACCATATATTTT

V gene: TRBV4-1
clone size: .
D gene: .
J gene: TRBJ2-1
CDR3 protein: CASSQTRGEYNEQFF
CDR3 DNA: TGCGCCAGCAGCCAAACCCGAGGAGAGTACAATGAGCAGTTCTTC

V gene: TRBV7-3
clone size: .
D gene: .
J gene: TRBJ1-6
CDR3 protein: CASSLTGTGRNSPLHF
CDR3 DNA: TGTGCCAGCAGCTTAACGGGAACAGGGCGAAATTCACCCCTCCACTTT

V gene: TRBV5-5
clone size: .
D gene: TRBD1
J gene: TRBJ1-2
CDR3 protein: CASSLGGANYGYTF
CDR3 DNA: TGTGCCAGCAGCCTAGGGGGCGCCAACTATGGCTACACCTTC

V gene: TRBV6-5
clone size: .
D gene: .
J gene: TRBJ1-3
CDR3 protein: CASRHRDYSGNTIYF
CDR3 DNA: TGTGCCAGCAGGCACAGGGATTACTCTGGAAACACCATATATTTT

V gene: TRBV19
clone size: few
D gene: .
J gene: TRBJ1-5
CDR3 protein: CASSIQSSNQPQHF
CDR3 DNA: TGTGCCAGTAGTATTCAATCTAGCAATCAGCCCCAGCATTTT

V gene: TRBV3-1/TRBV3-2
clone size: .
D gene: .
J gene: TRBJ1-2
CDR3 protein: CASSQSQGGYTF
CDR3 DNA: TGTGCCAGCAGCCAATCACAGGGTGGCTACACCTTC

V gene: TRBV24-1
clone size: .
D gene: .
J gene: TRBJ1-5
CDR3 protein: CATSETGTQPQHF
CDR3 DNA: TGTGCCACCAGTGAGACAGGTACTCAGCCCCAGCATTTT

V gene: TRBV10-3
clone size: .
D gene: .
J gene: TRBJ2-5
CDR3 protein: CAISTTQGYQETQYF
CDR3 DNA: TGTGCCATCAGCACCACCCAGGGGTACCAAGAGACCCAGTACTTC

V gene: TRBV6-5
clone size: .
D gene: TRBD2
J gene: TRBJ2-7
CDR3 protein: CASSYSRTGGYEQYF
CDR3 DNA: TGTGCCAGCAGTTACTCCCGGACGGGGGGGTACGAGCAGTACTTC

V gene: TRBV6-5
clone size: .
D gene: .
J gene: TRBJ2-5
CDR3 protein: CASSLPQETQYF
CDR3 DNA: TGTGCCAGCAGTCTACCCCAAGAGACCCAGTACTTC

V gene: TRBV7-2
clone size: .
D gene: .
J gene: TRBJ2-7
CDR3 protein: CASTSRSFTGEQYF
CDR3 DNA: TGTGCCAGCACCTCCAGGTCCTTTACAGGCGAGCAGTACTTC